This passage covers 23 T cell receptor beta chains from one sample sequenced in a study of neurological immune-mediated disorders. TCRdb re-analysed the 5' RACE reads in MiXCR, keeping a single row per CDR3 protein. This repertoire shows approximately 24,000 distinct CDR3 sequences, 10% to 15% found once; its top ten account for about a sixth. Sequenced input: PBMCs. The receptors shown here come from a woman in her thirties or forties with HTLV-1-associated myelopathy (HAM/TSP).

This clonotype was counted ten times or more. The chain combines TRBV5-1 with TRBJ2-3; 8 bases align to TRBD1. V dropped 3 bases and J dropped 4; count of bases not matched to a gene: 7. The CDR3 has 15 residues. Per the germline V gene, CDR1 is SGHRS and CDR2 is YFSETQ. The CDR3 coding sequence is TGCGCCAGCAGCTCGGTGGGACAGGAGCCAGATACGCAGTATTTT. Translation: CASSSVGQEPDTQYF.

A word on this clonotype: A much larger clone is a single base away; this may be a read error. The chain couples TRBV5-5 to TRBJ2-5; D gene ambiguous. V dropped 6 bases and J dropped 1 base, with 16 bases sitting between them. The CDR3 is made up of 15 amino acids. Germline CDR1 SGHKS, CDR2 YYEKEE (reference sequence). CDR3 in DNA: TGTGCCAGCATCCATGAATCTCCAGTCCAAGAGACCCAGTACTTC. It specifies CASIHESPVQETQYF.

This clonotype was found many times. The rearrangement joins TRBV5-6 to TRBJ1-3, with a tentative D call TRBD1 (5 bases). The V end lost 4 bases, the J end lost 0 bases, and 20 bases lay between the germline ends. The CDR3 covers 18 residues. The V gene's germline CDR1 is SGHDT and CDR2 YYEEEE. The CDR3 protein is CASSLRRGGNRSGNTIYF. The CDR3 nucleotides read TGTGCCAGCAGCCTCCGGAGGGGAGGGAATCGCTCTGGAAACACCATATATTTT.

This clonotype was recorded many times. V gene TRBV7-8 combines with J gene TRBJ2-2, with D possibly matching TRBD2 (6 bases). CDR3 size: 16 residues. The germline V gene has CDR1 SGHVS and CDR2 FQNEAQ. Deletions cut 4 bases from V and 1 base from J, with 13 bases between. The CDR3 loop is CASSSEVGGNTGELFF. As DNA, the CDR3 is TGTGCCAGCAGCTCAGAAGTCGGGGGGAACACCGGGGAGCTGTTTTTT.

This clonotype was seen at least ten times. The chain uses TRBV3-1 and TRBJ2-3, with D perhaps matching TRBD2 (7 bases). V was trimmed by 0 bases and J by 7 bases, leaving 26 bases between them. Germline values: CDR1 LGHDT, CDR2 YNNKEL (reference sequence). The CDR3 covers 19 residues. CDR3 sequence: CASSQEDLGRGHLTYTQYF. The CDR3 bases are TGTGCCAGCAGCCAAGAGGACTTGGGGCGGGGGCACCTGACATATACGCAGTATTTT.

This clonotype was picked up many times. The chain is built from TRBV9 and TRBJ2-1; perhaps D is TRBD1 or TRBD2 (5 bases each). V lost 1 base, J lost 0 bases, and 14 bases lay in between. Germline loops: CDR1 SGDLS, CDR2 YYNGEE. This CDR3 comprises 17 residues. The CDR3 coding sequence is TGTGCCAGCAGCGTATTCGGGGACCGAAGCTCCTACAATGAGCAGTTCTTC. Amino acids: CASSVFGDRSSYNEQFF.

This clonotype was found a few times. This chain's CDR3 is CASSLASGGHEETQYF. DNA for the CDR3: TGCGCCAGCAGCTTGGCTAGCGGGGGACACGAAGAGACCCAGTACTTC. The J gene is TRBJ2-5, the V gene TRBV5-1, with 10 bases matching TRBD2. With 0 bases clipped from V and 3 bases from J, the junction kept 5 bases outside the gene matches. The CDR3 has 16 residues. CDR1 and CDR2 (germline): SGHRS, YFSETQ. Full variable domain (missing parts from reference TRBV5-1 and TRBJ2-5): KAGVTQTPRYLIKTRGQQVTLSCSPISGHRSVSWYQQTPGQGLQFLFEYFSETQRNKGNFPGRFSGRQFSNSRSEMNVSTLELGDSALYLCASSLASGGHEETQYFGPGTRLLVL.

This clonotype was found many times. V gene TRBV7-2 combines with J gene TRBJ2-4; 8 nucleotides line up with TRBD1. The CDR3 runs 16 residues. CDR1 is SGHTA and CDR2 is FQGNSA in the germline V gene. Trimming cost V 5 bases and J 1 base; bases outside gene matches: 7. CDR3 DNA sequence: TGTGCCAGCAGCCCCCGACAGGGGAGGGCCAAAAACATTCAGTACTTC. Its translation is CASSPRQGRAKNIQYF.

A remark on this clonotype: No DNA is shown, since the ends of the CDR3 on it are uncertain; the CDR3 is the one TCRdb lists. This rearrangement joins TRBV5-1 to TRBJ2-3; the table calls TRBD1, which could not be checked here. The CDR3 spans 21 residues, counting both ends. Germline V gene lookup returns CDR1 SGHRS and CDR2 YFSETQ. The CDR3 sequence is CASSFYICSARDFQGADTQYF.

This clonotype was counted ten times or more. J is TRBJ1-5 and V is TRBV7-2; 10 bases agree with TRBD1. CDR3 length: 14 amino acids. V dropped 8 bases and J dropped 7; count of bases not matched to a gene: 8. Per germline, CDR1 SGHTA and CDR2 FQGNSA. The CDR3 reads CASSRGDRGQPQHF. CDR3 sequence (DNA): TGTGCCAGCTCGAGGGGGGACAGGGGACAGCCCCAGCATTTT. Together with reference TRBV7-2 and TRBJ1-5, the CDR3 gives the full variable domain: GAGVSQSPSNKVTEKGKDVELRCDPISGHTALYWYRQSLGQGLEFLIYFQGNSAPDKSGLPSDRFSAERTGGSVSTLTIQRTQQEDSAVYLCASSRGDRGQPQHFGDGTRLSIL.

In its sample, this clonotype was seen many times. This chain uses TRBV9 with TRBJ2-2; unclear D gene. CDR1 is SGDLS, CDR2 YYNGEE, per germline. This CDR3 is built from 12 residues. V dropped 0 bases and J dropped 7 bases, with 4 bases sitting between them. CDR3 sequence: CASSVVGGELFF. The CDR3 bases are TGTGCCAGCAGCGTAGTTGGCGGGGAGCTGTTTTTT.

This clonotype was counted at least ten times. The chain employs TRBV12-3 or TRBV12-4 and TRBJ1-3; D is ambiguous. CDR3 size: 14 residues. Deletions cut 6 bases from V and 6 bases from J, with 15 bases between. Written as DNA, the CDR3 is TGTGCCAGCAGCCCCCTAGGAGTCCAAAACACCATATATTTT. Encoded protein: CASSPLGVQNTIYF.

At least ten counts were recorded for this clonotype. CDR3 residues: CASSPGTKETQYF. Here the CDR3 DNA reads TGTGCCAGCAGCCCGGGGACTAAAGAGACCCAGTACTTC. The chain combines TRBV5-6 with TRBJ2-5; 7 nucleotides align to TRBD2. The ends lost 4 bases at V and 3 bases at J; junction bases unmatched: 3. The germline V gene has CDR1 SGHDT and CDR2 YYEEEE. The CDR3 extends over 13 amino acids.

This clonotype was counted at least ten times. V and J are TRBV29-1 and TRBJ2-5; D is unclear. The ends were cut back, 3 bases at V and 2 bases at J, with 10 bases in the middle. CDR3 size: 13 residues. Germline V gene data show CDR1 as SQVTM and CDR2 as ANQGSEA. CDR3 nucleotides: TGCAGCGTTGATTTTAGCTATCAAGAGACCCAGTACTTC. Protein sequence: CSVDFSYQETQYF. Based on the CDR3 plus reference TRBV29-1 and TRBJ2-5, the full variable domain is SAVISQKPSRDICQRGTSLTIQCQVDSQVTMMFWYRQQPGQSLTLIATANQGSEATYESGFVIDKFPISRPNLTFSTLTVSNMSPEDSSIYLCSVDFSYQETQYFGPGTRLLVL.

By share of the sample, this clonotype is medium-sized. The chain combines TRBV4-2 with TRBJ2-5; TRBD2 is a possible D gene (5 bases). Trimming left V 1 base short and J 3 bases short, with 6 bases between. This CDR3 region has 13 residues. The germline CDR1 and CDR2 sequences are LGHNA and YNFKEQ. CDR3 nucleotide sequence: TGTGCCAGCAGCCAAGGACTAAAAGAGACCCAGTACTTC. Protein product: CASSQGLKETQYF.

This clonotype was recorded at least ten times. This chain uses TRBV6-5 with TRBJ2-3, with 10 nucleotides matching TRBD2. J gave up 3 bases and V 5 bases, and 5 bases lay outside the gene matches. CDR3 length: 15 amino acids. CDR1 is MNHEY and CDR2 is SVGAGI in the germline V gene. The CDR3 reads CASSASGGGTDTQYF. DNA for the CDR3: TGTGCCAGCAGTGCGAGCGGGGGGGGTACAGATACGCAGTATTTT.

The sample holds many counts of this clonotype. The chain couples TRBV20-1 to TRBJ1-1, with 8 bases that match TRBD1. CDR1 and CDR2 from the germline V gene are DFQATT and SNEGSKA (reference sequence). The CDR3 runs to 16 residues. With 0 bases clipped from V and 1 base from J, the junction kept 7 bases outside the gene matches. CDR3 sequence reads: CSARDSGRGQNTEAFF. Written as DNA, the CDR3 is TGCAGTGCTAGAGATAGTGGCAGGGGGCAGAACACTGAAGCTTTCTTT.

This clonotype was counted at least ten times. The V gene is TRBV3-1, the J gene TRBJ2-7; 9 positions match TRBD1. Looked up from germline, CDR1 is LGHDT and CDR2 is YNNKEL (reference sequence). The V gene end was trimmed by 5 bases and the J gene end by 5 bases; junction bases not matched to a gene: 13. There are 16 residues in the CDR3. The CDR3 protein is CASSGPSGQGVHEQYF. As DNA, the CDR3 is TGTGCCAGCAGCGGACCCTCGGGACAGGGAGTTCACGAGCAGTACTTC.

The V call is TRBV6-6, the J call TRBJ2-7; D is undetermined. This CDR3 contains 14 residues. Germline V CDR1 and CDR2: MNHNY, SVGAGI (reference sequence). The V end lost 6 bases, the J end lost 1 base, and 13 bases lay between the germline ends. Here the CDR3 DNA reads TGTGCCAGCAGGACTGAACACGGGTCCTACGAGCAGTACTTC. It codes for CASRTEHGSYEQYF.

The sample holds many counts of this clonotype. The CDR3 DNA is TGTGCCAGCAGCGTAAACAGGGGTACTGGAAACACCATATATTTT. The encoded protein is CASSVNRGTGNTIYF. The chain carries TRBV7-6 and TRBJ1-3, with TRBD1 matching over 7 bases. The CDR3 loop spans 15 amino acids. Germline loops: CDR1 SGHVS, CDR2 FNYEAQ. The junction had 6 bases not matched to a gene; V was cut back by 5 bases and J by 2 bases.

This clonotype is medium-sized in the sample. The chain links TRBV20-1 to TRBJ2-1; 11 nucleotides line up with TRBD2. The CDR3 loop spans 20 amino acids. CDR1 DFQATT and CDR2 SNEGSKA come from the germline V gene (reference sequence). Trimming took 3 bases from V and 5 from J; bases not matched to a gene: 21. The CDR3 nucleotides are TGCAGTGCTAGCCTTAGGGCCGAAACTAGCGGGGGCATTTATCACAATGAGCAGTTCTTC. It encodes CSASLRAETSGGIYHNEQFF.

About this clonotype itself: The conserved final phenylalanine or tryptophan is absent from the CDR3, which likely points to a read error. The chain uses TRBV11-2 and TRBJ2-1; 16 bases align to TRBD2. The length of the CDR3 is 14 residues. V lost 8 bases and J lost 7; bases outside the gene matches: 2. Germline CDR1 and CDR2: SGHAT and FQNNGV. CDR3 nucleotide sequence: TGTGCCAGCTCGGGACTAGCGGGGGGGAATGAGCAGTTCTGT. Its translation is CASSGLAGGNEQFC.

This clonotype was picked up many times. The chain has TRBV10-2 and TRBJ1-1; a weak D match, TRBD1 (5 bases). The germline gives CDR1 WSHSY, CDR2 SAAADI. CDR3 length equals 11 residues. The V end lost 4 bases, the J end lost 11 bases, and 11 bases lay between the germline ends. The CDR3 sequence: CASSGRADAFF. Here the CDR3 DNA reads TGCGCCAGCAGTGGCAGGGCAGACGCTTTCTTT.